This TCR beta chain was recovered during a study of T-cell reconstitution after alpha-beta-depleted transplantation in children. Details on this clonotype: Its antigen is undetermined.

This CDR3 comprises 15 residues. Trimming left V 0 bases short and J 4 bases short, with 13 bases between. Germline V gives CDR1 DFQATT, CDR2 SNEGSKA (reference sequence). Unique molecular identifiers featured in how the TCRbeta library was prepared. Each CDR3 protein gets one entry after TCRdb re-called the PCR reads with MiXCR. This table has 90,000 to 100,000 distinct CDR3 sequences, under 25% appearing once. Study-wide points: Several patients had high TCRbeta diversity at day 60; it came from surviving recipient T cells and thymic progenitors. As was reported, about two months after transplant, alpha-beta T cells came from several hundred expanded graft clones. Hyperexpanded clones declined; after one year, newly produced T cells mostly supplied diversity.

Sequences were derived from PBMCs, sampled before TCRalphabeta/CD19-depleted stem cell transplant. The V and J genes are TRBV20-1 and TRBJ1-5; D ambiguous. The TCR sequence derives from a boy between 2 and 15 years old with acute lymphoblastic leukemia, due to receive a stem cell transplant. CDR3 nucleotide sequence: TGCAGTGCTAGAGATCGCAGACCCTATAATCAGCCCCAGCATTTT. Amino acid sequence: CSARDRRPYNQPQHF.